Below, 21 T cell receptor beta chains from the same sample are listed, as sequenced in a study of cytomegalovirus exposure and HLA in healthy donors. The PCR used 60 Vbeta and 13 Jbeta primers. Assay: immunoSEQ multiplex PCR; the TCRdb copy retains only in-frame clones and omits some. The table shows about 170,000 clones, with approximately 76% occurring only once. The specimen sequenced was PBMCs. These receptors all come from a female donor in good health and CMV-seronegative.

CDR3 nucleotides: TGTGCCAGCAGCTTAGGGCAGGGGGCGATCGATACGCAGTATTTT. Its translation is CASSLGQGAIDTQYF. The genes are TRBV5-4 and TRBJ2-3; 8 bases are a match to TRBD1. The germline gives CDR1 SGHNT, CDR2 YYREEE (reference sequence). V gave up 2 bases and J gave up 6 bases; unmatched junction bases: 8. This CDR3 region has 15 residues.

The chain joins TRBV10-3 to TRBJ1-2, with TRBD1 matching over 7 bases. J gave up 1 base and V 5 bases, and 13 bases lay outside the gene matches. The CDR3 runs to 17 residues. The germline V gene encodes CDR1 ENHRY and CDR2 SYGVKD. As DNA, the CDR3 is TGTGCCATCAGTACGGCGGGTGGGACAGTAATTAACTATGGCTACACCTTC. Encoded protein: CAISTAGGTVINYGYTF.

The chain combines TRBV10-3 with TRBJ1-1; D unresolved. This CDR3 spans 15 amino acids. V was trimmed by 3 bases and J by 4 bases, leaving 15 bases between them. The germline CDR1 and CDR2 sequences are ENHRY and SYGVKD. The CDR3 region has the DNA TGTGCCATCAGTGAAAGTCGATTATCTAGCACTGAAGCTTTCTTT. Translation: CAISESRLSSTEAFF.

V is TRBV5-6 and J is TRBJ1-2; D is ambiguous. The CDR3 has 14 amino acids. CDR1 is SGHDT and CDR2 is YYEEEE in the germline V gene. V gave up 1 base and J gave up 2 bases, with 9 bases separating them. The CDR3, as DNA: TGTGCCAGCAGCTTGCCTGGGAGAAACTATGGCTACACCTTC. Its translation is CASSLPGRNYGYTF. Full variable domain (remainder filled in from reference TRBV5-6 and TRBJ1-2): DAGVTQSPTHLIKTRGQQVTLRCSPKSGHDTVSWYQQALGQGPQFIFQYYEEEERQRGNFPDRFSGHQFPNYSSELNVNALLLGDSALYLCASSLPGRNYGYTFGSGTRLTVV.

The V gene is TRBV5-5, the J gene TRBJ2-7; D uncertain. Germline assignment: CDR1 SGHKS and CDR2 YYEKEE (reference sequence). Between the trimmed V and J ends, which lost 0 bases and 0 bases, there was a span of 10 bases. The CDR3 spans 15 residues. CDR3 DNA sequence: TGTGCCAGCAGCTTGGACCAGGCGAGCTCCTACGAGCAGTACTTC. Translating gives CASSLDQASSYEQYF.

The genes are TRBV5-5 and TRBJ1-1; tentatively, D is TRBD1 (6 bases). In germline, CDR1 is SGHKS, CDR2 YYEKEE (reference sequence). The CDR3 extends over 14 amino acids. V lost 2 bases to trimming and J lost 4 bases, with 12 bases between them. The CDR3 DNA reads TGTGCCAGCAGCTTTCCCAGGGGAGCCACTGAAGCTTTCTTT. Its translation: CASSFPRGATEAFF.

This chain joins TRBV7-7 and TRBJ2-1; D remains unclear. This CDR3 contains 13 residues. CDR1 and CDR2 from the germline V gene are SSHAT and FNYEAQ (reference sequence). V lost 4 bases, J lost 4 bases, and 8 bases lay in between. DNA of the CDR3: TGTGCCAGCAGCTCCACAAGTTACAATGAGCAGTTCTTC. Residues: CASSSTSYNEQFF.

This rearrangement joins TRBV9 to TRBJ2-7; 7 bases agree with TRBD1. Germline values: CDR1 SGDLS, CDR2 YYNGEE. The CDR3 spans 14 residues. Trimming at V came to 3 bases and at J to 5 bases, leaving 8 bases not matched to a gene. The CDR3 sequence: CASSGRQGAHEQYF. Here the CDR3 DNA reads TGTGCCAGCAGCGGTCGACAGGGAGCCCACGAGCAGTACTTC.

Only one count was recorded for this clone. V usage is TRBV2 and J usage is TRBJ1-2, with 10 bases fitting TRBD1. V was pared by 4 bases and J by 8 bases, with 7 bases of the junction left unmatched. This CDR3 comprises 14 residues. CDR1 is SNHLY and CDR2 is FYNNEI in the germline V gene. This CDR3 is CASSAGQGPGGYTF. CDR3 nucleotides: TGTGCCAGCAGTGCGGGACAGGGGCCGGGGGGCTACACCTTC.

The rearrangement joins TRBV6-5 to TRBJ1-2, with 8 bases matching TRBD1. V shed 5 bases, J shed 4 bases, and the junction held 6 bases outside the gene matches. Germline CDR1 and CDR2: MNHEY and SVGAGI. CDR3 length: 14 residues. The CDR3 region is CASSELGTGYGYTF. CDR3 nucleotide sequence: TGTGCCAGCAGTGAACTTGGGACAGGCTATGGCTACACCTTC.

The CDR3 nucleotides are TGTGCCAGCAGTGATCGGACAGGGTTTGCAGATACGCAGTATTTT. Amino acids: CASSDRTGFADTQYF. This sequence joins TRBV25-1 and TRBJ2-3, with 8 bases fitting TRBD1. Germline CDR1 is MGHDK and CDR2 is SYGVNS. After removal of 3 bases from V and 4 bases from J, the junction contained 6 bases not matched to a gene. CDR3 length: 15 amino acids.

The gene calls are TRBV7-6 and TRBJ2-7; TRBD1 matches at 10 bases. This CDR3 is built from 15 residues. V lost 3 bases and J lost 2; bases outside the gene matches: 4. Germline CDR1 is SGHVS and CDR2 is FNYEAQ. The CDR3 loop is CASSLDRGAPYEQYF. Written as DNA, the CDR3 is TGTGCCAGCAGCTTGGACAGGGGGGCCCCCTACGAGCAGTACTTC.

This clone appeared a single time. Here the CDR3 reads CASSLGTDSYEQYF. The CDR3 DNA reads as TGCGCCAGCAGCTTGGGGACAGACTCCTACGAGCAGTACTTC. This chain connects TRBV5-1 to TRBJ2-7, with a weak D call TRBD1 (6 bases). Germline V gene data show CDR1 as SGHRS and CDR2 as YFSETQ. The V gene lost 0 bases and the J gene lost 0 bases, with 7 bases spanning the gap. CDR3 length: 14 amino acids.

The V gene is TRBV9, the J gene TRBJ2-1; 15 bases agree with TRBD2. The CDR3 loop spans 15 amino acids. V lost 2 bases, J lost 16 bases, and 10 bases stayed unmatched. Germline V gene data show CDR1 as SGDLS and CDR2 as YYNGEE. The CDR3 loop is CASSVSGLAGGSSFF. The CDR3 DNA sequence: TGTGCCAGCAGCGTCTCCGGACTAGCGGGGGGGTCGAGTTTCTTC.

The chain carries TRBV5-6 and TRBJ1-5, with D possibly being TRBD1 (5 bases). This CDR3 contains 15 residues. Trimming took off 4 bases at V and 0 bases at J, with 11 bases between the two ends. CDR1 and CDR2 from the germline V gene are SGHDT and YYEEEE. The CDR3 DNA is TGTGCCAGCAGCCGACGGGGGTATAGCAATCAGCCCCAGCATTTT. This codes for CASSRRGYSNQPQHF. Combining the CDR3 with reference TRBV5-6 and TRBJ1-5 gives the whole variable domain DAGVTQSPTHLIKTRGQQVTLRCSPKSGHDTVSWYQQALGQGPQFIFQYYEEEERQRGNFPDRFSGHQFPNYSSELNVNALLLGDSALYLCASSRRGYSNQPQHFGDGTRLSIL.

Here the CDR3 DNA reads TGTGCCAGCAGCAGCAGTTCTAGCGGGGGGGAAGAGACCCAGTACTTC. Translation gives CASSSSSSGGEETQYF. The chain couples TRBV13 to TRBJ2-5, with 12 bases aligning to TRBD2. This CDR3 comprises 16 residues. With V trimmed by 5 bases and J by 3 bases, 7 bases remained unmatched. Germline lookup yields CDR1 PRHDT and CDR2 FYEKMQ (reference sequence). The full variable domain, rest sourced from reference TRBV13 and TRBJ2-5, is AAGVIQSPRHLIKEKRETATLKCYPIPRHDTVYWYQQGPGQDPQFLISFYEKMQSDKGSIPDRFSAQQFSDYHSELNMSSLELGDSALYFCASSSSSSGGEETQYFGPGTRLLVL.

The genes are TRBV27 and TRBJ2-7; TRBD2 matches 11 bases. The V gene end was trimmed by 5 bases and the J gene end by 5 bases; junction bases not matched to a gene: 8. Per germline, CDR1 MNHEY and CDR2 SMNVEV (reference sequence). The CDR3 totals 15 residues. This chain's CDR3 is CASSKTGTSGDEQYF. DNA of the CDR3: TGTGCCAGCAGTAAAACCGGGACTAGCGGAGACGAGCAGTACTTC.

The chain uses TRBV30 and TRBJ1-1, with 10 bases matching TRBD1. The CDR3 sequence is 14 residues long. CDR1 GTSNPN and CDR2 SVGIG come from the germline V gene (reference sequence). Trimming cost V 0 bases and J 11 bases; bases outside gene matches: 9. As DNA, the CDR3 is TGTGCCTGGAGTGTAGGGGACAGGGGATCAGTGGCTTTCTTT. Encoded protein: CAWSVGDRGSVAFF.

J is TRBJ1-4 and V is TRBV30, with a weak D call TRBD1 (5 bases). CDR1 GTSNPN and CDR2 SVGIG come from the germline V gene (reference sequence). The V and J ends lost 1 base and 3 bases respectively, with 9 bases between them. The CDR3 covers 14 residues. The CDR3 DNA is TGTGCCTGGAGTGGCCTCAGGGCTAATGAAAAACTGTTTTTT. It translates to CAWSGLRANEKLFF.

The chain uses TRBV30 and TRBJ2-1, with 8 bases that match TRBD2. V gave up 1 base and J gave up 4 bases; unmatched junction bases: 3. The CDR3 spans 14 residues. CDR1 is GTSNPN and CDR2 is SVGIG in the germline V gene (reference sequence). The CDR3 spells CAWSGTSTYNEQFF. CDR3 sequence (DNA): TGTGCCTGGAGTGGGACTAGCACGTACAATGAGCAGTTCTTC.

The V gene is TRBV5-4, the J gene TRBJ2-5; a possible D gene is TRBD2 (7 bases). There are 15 residues in the CDR3. The germline V gene encodes CDR1 SGHNT and CDR2 YYREEE (reference sequence). Between the trimmed V and J ends, which lost 4 bases and 5 bases, there was a span of 18 bases. The CDR3 DNA reads as TGTGCCAGCAGCCTCTCCCGGGGGGCGGGGGAGACCCAGTACTTC. Protein product: CASSLSRGAGETQYF.